This T cell receptor beta chain emerged from a study of cytomegalovirus exposure and HLA in healthy donors. Study-wide points: Rare TCR sequences dominated, though some public TCRs recurred in many donors. The availability of immune exposure information extended only to CMV serostatus. The authors listed about 170 TCR beta chains as cytomegalovirus-associated.

Of note for this clone: Its matching antigen is unknown.

PCR involved 60 Vbeta and 13 Jbeta primers. Only in-frame clones appear in the TCRdb table, and some are missing; sequencing was by immunoSEQ multiplex PCR. The table has approximately 160,000 clones, approximately 77% seen once. What was sequenced was PBMCs. The sequence came from a male donor in good health and CMV-seropositive.

This CDR3 is CASSYSRGQGEQYF. The CDR3, as DNA: TGTGCCAGCAGTTACTCGCGGGGGCAGGGCGAGCAGTACTTC. The chain is built from TRBV6-5 and TRBJ2-7, with TRBD2 as a possible D gene (7 bases). The V and J ends lost 0 bases and 6 bases respectively, with 12 bases between them. The CDR3 has 14 amino acids. Germline CDR1 is MNHEY and CDR2 is SVGAGI.